This T cell receptor (beta chain) originates from a study of cytomegalovirus exposure and HLA in healthy donors. Study in general: An early data release held some 89 million unique TCRs from HLA-typed donors. Points from the study as a whole: Productive status was seen about 87% or about 30% of the time for most TCR beta V segments in an earlier analysis. The Asian-associated ancestry cluster reportedly had fewer N-insertions than the approximately 670-donor mean in a later analysis. Later analysis identified several of the most significant clusters that appeared linked to common viral pathogens.

Vbeta (60) and Jbeta (13) primers were used in the PCR. Here immunoSEQ multiplex PCR was the method, and the copy in TCRdb shows in-frame clones only, minus some. This sample contains tens of thousands of clones. Germline-derived CDR1 and CDR2 are MDHEN and SYDVKM. J was trimmed by 4 bases and V by 0 bases; bases with no gene match: 4. CDR3 size: 16 residues. For this clone: Its antigen is unidentified.

The sequence derives from a man younger than 35 in good health and CMV-seropositive. The genes are TRBV28 and TRBJ1-3; 9 nucleotides match TRBD1. The material sequenced was PBMCs. Written as DNA, the CDR3 is TGTGCCAGCAGTTTATGGGGAGGGACAGGGGGAAACACCATATATTTT. As protein: CASSLWGGTGGNTIYF.